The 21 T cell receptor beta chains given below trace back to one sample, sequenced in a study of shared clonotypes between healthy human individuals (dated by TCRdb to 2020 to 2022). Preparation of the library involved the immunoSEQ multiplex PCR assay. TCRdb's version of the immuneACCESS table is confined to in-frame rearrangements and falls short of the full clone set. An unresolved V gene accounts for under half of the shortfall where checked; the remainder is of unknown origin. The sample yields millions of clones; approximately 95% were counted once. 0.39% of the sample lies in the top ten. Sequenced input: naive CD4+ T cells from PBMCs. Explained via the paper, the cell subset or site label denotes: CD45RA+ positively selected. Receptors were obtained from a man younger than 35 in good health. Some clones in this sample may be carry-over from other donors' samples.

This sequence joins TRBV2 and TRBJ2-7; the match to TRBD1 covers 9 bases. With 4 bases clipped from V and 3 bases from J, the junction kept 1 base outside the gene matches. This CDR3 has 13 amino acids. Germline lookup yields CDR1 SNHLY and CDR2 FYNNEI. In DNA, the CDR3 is TGTGCCAGCAGTGGACAGGGGGTCTACGAGCAGTACTTC. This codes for CASSGQGVYEQYF.

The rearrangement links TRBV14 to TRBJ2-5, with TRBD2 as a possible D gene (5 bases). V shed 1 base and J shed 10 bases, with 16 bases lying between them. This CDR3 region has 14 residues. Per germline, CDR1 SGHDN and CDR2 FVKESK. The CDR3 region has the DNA TGTGCCAGCAGCCAAGTTCGAGGGAACGGTATCCAGTACTTC. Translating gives CASSQVRGNGIQYF.

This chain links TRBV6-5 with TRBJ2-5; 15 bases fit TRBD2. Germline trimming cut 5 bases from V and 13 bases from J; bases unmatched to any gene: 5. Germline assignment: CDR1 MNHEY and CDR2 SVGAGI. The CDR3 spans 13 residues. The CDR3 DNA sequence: TGTGCCAGCAGTGCTGGACTAGCGGGAGGGCCGTACTTC. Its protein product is CASSAGLAGGPYF.

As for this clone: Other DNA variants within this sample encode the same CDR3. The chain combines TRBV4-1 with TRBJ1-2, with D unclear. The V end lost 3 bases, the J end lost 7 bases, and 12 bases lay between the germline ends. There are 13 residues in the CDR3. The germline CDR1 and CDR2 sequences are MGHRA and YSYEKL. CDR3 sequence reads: CASSQVPGGGYTF. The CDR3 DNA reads TGCGCCAGCAGCCAGGTCCCAGGAGGTGGCTACACCTTC.

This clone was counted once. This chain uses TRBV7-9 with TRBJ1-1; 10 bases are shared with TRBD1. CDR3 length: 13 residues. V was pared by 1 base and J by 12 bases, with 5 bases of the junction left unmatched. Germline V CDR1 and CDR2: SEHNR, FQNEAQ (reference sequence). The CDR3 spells CASSLGGQGTTFF. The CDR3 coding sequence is TGTGCCAGCAGCTTAGGGGGACAGGGGACAACTTTCTTT.

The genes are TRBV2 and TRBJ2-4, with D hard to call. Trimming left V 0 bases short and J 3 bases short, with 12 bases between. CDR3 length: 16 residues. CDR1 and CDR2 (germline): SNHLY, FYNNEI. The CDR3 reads CASSEALPVDKNIQYF. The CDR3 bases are TGTGCCAGCAGTGAAGCGCTTCCGGTAGACAAAAACATTCAGTACTTC.

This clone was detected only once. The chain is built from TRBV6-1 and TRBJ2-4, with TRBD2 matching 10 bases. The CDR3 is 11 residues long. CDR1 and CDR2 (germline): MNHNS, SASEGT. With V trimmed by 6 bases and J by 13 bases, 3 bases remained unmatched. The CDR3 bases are TGTGCCAGCAGGCTAGCGGGAGAACAGTACTTC. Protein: CASRLAGEQYF.

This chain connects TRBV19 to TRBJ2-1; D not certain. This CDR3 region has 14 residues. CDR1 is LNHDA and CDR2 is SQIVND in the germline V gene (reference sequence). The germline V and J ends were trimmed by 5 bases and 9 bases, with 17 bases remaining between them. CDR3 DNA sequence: TGTGCCAGTAGTCCCAACCCCCAAGGCGGTGAGCAGTTCTTC. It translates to CASSPNPQGGEQFF.

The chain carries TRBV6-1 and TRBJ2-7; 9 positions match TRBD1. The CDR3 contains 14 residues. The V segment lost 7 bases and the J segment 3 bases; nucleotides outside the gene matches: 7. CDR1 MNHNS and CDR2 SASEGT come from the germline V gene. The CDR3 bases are TGTGCCAGCACCCGGACAGGGGTAATCTACGAGCAGTACTTC. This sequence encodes CASTRTGVIYEQYF.

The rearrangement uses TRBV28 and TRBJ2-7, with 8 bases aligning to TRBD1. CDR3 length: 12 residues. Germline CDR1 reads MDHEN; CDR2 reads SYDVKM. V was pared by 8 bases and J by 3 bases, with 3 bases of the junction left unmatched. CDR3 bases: TGTGCCAGCTGGGACAGGCACTACGAGCAGTACTTC. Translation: CASWDRHYEQYF.

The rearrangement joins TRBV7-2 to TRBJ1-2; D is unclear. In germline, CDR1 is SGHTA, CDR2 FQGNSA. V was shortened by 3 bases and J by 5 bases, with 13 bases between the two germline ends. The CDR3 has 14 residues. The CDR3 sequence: CASSFRRQLYGYTF. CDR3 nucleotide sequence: TGTGCCAGCAGCTTTAGAAGACAACTATATGGCTACACCTTC. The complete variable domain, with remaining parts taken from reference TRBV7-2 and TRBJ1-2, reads GAGVSQSPSNKVTEKGKDVELRCDPISGHTALYWYRQSLGQGLEFLIYFQGNSAPDKSGLPSDRFSAERTGGSVSTLTIQRTQQEDSAVYLCASSFRRQLYGYTFGSGTRLTVV.

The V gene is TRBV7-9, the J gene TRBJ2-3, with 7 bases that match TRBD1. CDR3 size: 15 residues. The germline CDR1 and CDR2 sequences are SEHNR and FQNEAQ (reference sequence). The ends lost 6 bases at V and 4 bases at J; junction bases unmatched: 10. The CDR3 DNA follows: TGTGCCAGCAGTTTCAACAGGGGCGTCGCAGATACGCAGTATTTT. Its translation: CASSFNRGVADTQYF.

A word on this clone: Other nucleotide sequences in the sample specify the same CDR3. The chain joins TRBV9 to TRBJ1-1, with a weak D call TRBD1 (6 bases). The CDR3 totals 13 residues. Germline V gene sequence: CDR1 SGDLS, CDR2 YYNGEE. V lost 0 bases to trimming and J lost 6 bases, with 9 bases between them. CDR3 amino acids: CASSVEGGAEAFF. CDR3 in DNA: TGTGCCAGCAGCGTAGAAGGGGGTGCTGAAGCTTTCTTT.

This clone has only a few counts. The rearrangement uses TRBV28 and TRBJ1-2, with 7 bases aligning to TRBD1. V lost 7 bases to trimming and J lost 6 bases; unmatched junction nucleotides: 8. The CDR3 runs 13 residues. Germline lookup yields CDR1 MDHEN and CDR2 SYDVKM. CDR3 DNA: TGTGCCAGCAAACCACAGGGGAGGGATGGCTACACCTTC. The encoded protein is CASKPQGRDGYTF.

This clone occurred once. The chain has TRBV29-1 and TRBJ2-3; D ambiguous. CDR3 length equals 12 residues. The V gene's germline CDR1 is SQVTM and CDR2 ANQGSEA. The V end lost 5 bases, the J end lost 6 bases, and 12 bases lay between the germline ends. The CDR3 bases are TGCAGCGTTAACAGACCCGGCGATACGCAGTATTTT. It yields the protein CSVNRPGDTQYF.

The CDR3 DNA sequence: TGTGCCAGCAGTTTGAAGAGGGGAGGGGTCACTGAAGCTTTCTTT. Protein: CASSLKRGGVTEAFF. The chain combines TRBV28 with TRBJ1-1; perhaps TRBD1 as D (5 bases). The CDR3 consists of 15 residues. CDR1 is MDHEN, CDR2 SYDVKM, per germline. The V and J ends lost 3 bases and 4 bases respectively, with 15 bases between them.

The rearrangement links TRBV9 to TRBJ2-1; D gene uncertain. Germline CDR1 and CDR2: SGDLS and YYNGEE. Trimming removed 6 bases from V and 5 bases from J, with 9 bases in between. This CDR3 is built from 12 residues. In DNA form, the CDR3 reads TGTGCCAGCAATAGAGTCGACAATGAGCAGTTCTTC. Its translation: CASNRVDNEQFF.

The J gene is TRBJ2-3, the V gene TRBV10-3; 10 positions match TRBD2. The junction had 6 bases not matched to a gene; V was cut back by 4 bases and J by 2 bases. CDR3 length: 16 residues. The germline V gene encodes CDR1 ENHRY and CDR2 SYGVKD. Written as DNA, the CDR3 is TGTGCCATCAGTGGTTGGACTAGCGGAAACACAGATACGCAGTATTTT. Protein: CAISGWTSGNTDTQYF.

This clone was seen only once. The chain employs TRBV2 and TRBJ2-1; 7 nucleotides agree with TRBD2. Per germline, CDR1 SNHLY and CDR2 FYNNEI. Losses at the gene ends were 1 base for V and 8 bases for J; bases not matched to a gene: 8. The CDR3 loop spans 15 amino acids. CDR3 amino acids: CASSEGPAGKDEQFF. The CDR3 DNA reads TGTGCCAGCAGTGAAGGTCCAGCGGGAAAGGATGAGCAGTTCTTC.

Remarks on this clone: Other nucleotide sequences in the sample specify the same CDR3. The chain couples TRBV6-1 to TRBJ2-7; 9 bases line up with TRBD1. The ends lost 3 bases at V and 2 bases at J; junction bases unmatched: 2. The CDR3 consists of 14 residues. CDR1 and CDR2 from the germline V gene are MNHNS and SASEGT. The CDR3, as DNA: TGTGCCAGCAGTGAGGGGACAGGGCCCTACGAGCAGTACTTC. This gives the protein CASSEGTGPYEQYF.

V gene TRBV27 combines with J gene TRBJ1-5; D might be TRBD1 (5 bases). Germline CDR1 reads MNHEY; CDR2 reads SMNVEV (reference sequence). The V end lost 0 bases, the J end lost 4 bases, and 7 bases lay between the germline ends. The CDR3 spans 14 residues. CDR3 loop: CASSLSGGNQPQHF. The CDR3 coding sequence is TGTGCCAGCAGTTTATCCGGGGGTAATCAGCCCCAGCATTTT.